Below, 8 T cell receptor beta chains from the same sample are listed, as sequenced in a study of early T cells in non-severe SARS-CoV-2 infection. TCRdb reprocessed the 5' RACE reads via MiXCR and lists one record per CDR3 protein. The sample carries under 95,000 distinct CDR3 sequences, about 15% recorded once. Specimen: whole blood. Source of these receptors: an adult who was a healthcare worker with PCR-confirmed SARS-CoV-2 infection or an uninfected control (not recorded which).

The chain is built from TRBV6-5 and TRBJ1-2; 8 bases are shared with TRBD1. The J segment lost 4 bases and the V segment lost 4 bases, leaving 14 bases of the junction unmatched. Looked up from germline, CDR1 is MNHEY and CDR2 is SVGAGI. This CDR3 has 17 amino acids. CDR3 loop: CASSSRGTGGSIYGYTF. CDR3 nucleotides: TGTGCCAGCAGTTCCCGAGGGACAGGCGGCTCGATCTATGGCTACACCTTC.

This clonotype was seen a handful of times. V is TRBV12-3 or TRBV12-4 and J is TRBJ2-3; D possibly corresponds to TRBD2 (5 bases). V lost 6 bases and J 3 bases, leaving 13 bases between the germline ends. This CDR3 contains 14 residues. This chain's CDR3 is CASRPGEETDTQYF. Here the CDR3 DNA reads TGTGCCAGCAGGCCCGGGGAAGAGACAGATACGCAGTATTTT.

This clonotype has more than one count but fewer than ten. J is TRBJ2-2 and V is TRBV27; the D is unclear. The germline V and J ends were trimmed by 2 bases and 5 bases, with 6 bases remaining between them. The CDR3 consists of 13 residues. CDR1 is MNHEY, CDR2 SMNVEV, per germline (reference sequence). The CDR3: CASSLKTTGELFF. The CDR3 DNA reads TGTGCCAGCAGTTTAAAGACAACCGGGGAGCTGTTTTTT.

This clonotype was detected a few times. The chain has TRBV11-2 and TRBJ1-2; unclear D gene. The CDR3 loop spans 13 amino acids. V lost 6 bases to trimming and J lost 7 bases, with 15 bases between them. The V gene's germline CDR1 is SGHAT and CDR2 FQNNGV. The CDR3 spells CASSRGLRTGYTF. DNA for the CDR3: TGTGCCAGCAGTCGAGGGTTAAGAACTGGCTACACCTTC.

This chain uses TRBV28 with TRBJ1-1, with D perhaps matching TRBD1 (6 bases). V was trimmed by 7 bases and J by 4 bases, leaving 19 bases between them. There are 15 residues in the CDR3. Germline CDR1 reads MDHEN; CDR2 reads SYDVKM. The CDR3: CASNKFWGRSTEAFF. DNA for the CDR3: TGTGCCAGCAACAAGTTCTGGGGGCGATCCACTGAAGCTTTCTTT.

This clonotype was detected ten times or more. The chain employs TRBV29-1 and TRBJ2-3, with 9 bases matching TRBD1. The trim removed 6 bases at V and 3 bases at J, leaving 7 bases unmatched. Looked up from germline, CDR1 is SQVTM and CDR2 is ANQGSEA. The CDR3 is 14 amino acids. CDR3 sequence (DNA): TGCAGCGTACAGACAGGGGGTGTAACAGATACGCAGTATTTT. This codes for CSVQTGGVTDTQYF.

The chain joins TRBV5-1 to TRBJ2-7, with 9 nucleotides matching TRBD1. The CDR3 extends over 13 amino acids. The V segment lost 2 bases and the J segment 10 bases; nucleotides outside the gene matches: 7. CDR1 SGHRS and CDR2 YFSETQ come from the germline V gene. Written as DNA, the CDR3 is TGCGCCAGCAGCTTCCGGGACAGGGAGGTCCAGTACTTC. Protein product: CASSFRDREVQYF. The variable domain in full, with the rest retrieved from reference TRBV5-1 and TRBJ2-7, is KAGVTQTPRYLIKTRGQQVTLSCSPISGHRSVSWYQQTPGQGLQFLFEYFSETQRNKGNFPGRFSGRQFSNSRSEMNVSTLELGDSALYLCASSFRDREVQYFGPGTRLTVT.

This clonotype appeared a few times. The CDR3 DNA reads as TGCGCCAGCAGCTTGCTCCCTTTTCTATTGGCTCAAAACCTCACAGATACGCAGTATTTT. This sequence encodes CASSLLPFLLAQNLTDTQYF. This chain connects TRBV5-1 to TRBJ2-3; D not resolved. CDR3 length: 20 amino acids. Trimming cost V 1 base and J 2 bases, with 26 bases left between them. In germline, CDR1 is SGHRS, CDR2 YFSETQ.